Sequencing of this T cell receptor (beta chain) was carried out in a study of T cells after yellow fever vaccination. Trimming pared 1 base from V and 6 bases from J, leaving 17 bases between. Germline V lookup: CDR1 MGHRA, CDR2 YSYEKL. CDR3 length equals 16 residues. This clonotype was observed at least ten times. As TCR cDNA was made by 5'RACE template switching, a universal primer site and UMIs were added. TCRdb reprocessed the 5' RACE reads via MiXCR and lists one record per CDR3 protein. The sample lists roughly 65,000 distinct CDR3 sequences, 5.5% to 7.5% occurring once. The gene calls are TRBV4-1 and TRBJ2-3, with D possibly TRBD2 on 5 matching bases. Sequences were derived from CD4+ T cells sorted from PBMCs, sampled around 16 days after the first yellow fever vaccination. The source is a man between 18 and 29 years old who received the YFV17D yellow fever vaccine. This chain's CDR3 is CASSQGRLGRADTQYF. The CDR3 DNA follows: TGCGCCAGCAGCCAAGGGAGGCTCGGTAGAGCGGATACGCAGTATTTT.